This T cell receptor beta chain was documented in a study of blood T cell repertoires in COVID-19. Cohort 3 recovery required two negative PCRs, clearance, or symptom resolution. Here immunoSEQ multiplex PCR was the method, and the copy in TCRdb shows in-frame clones only, minus some. The sample consists of a few hundred thousand clones, 70% to 90% of them appearing once. The receptor comes from a man aged 30-40 years who had recovered from COVID-19. Sequencing used PBMCs or T cells enriched from blood (not recorded which).

CDR3 sequence: CASSQTPDRGTSGYTF. In DNA form, the CDR3 reads TGTGCCAGCAGCCAGACTCCTGACAGGGGGACATCTGGCTACACCTTC. The chain recombines TRBV9 with TRBJ1-2; TRBD1 agrees at 9 bases. V shed 4 bases and J 7 bases; nucleotides not matched to a gene: 14. Germline V gene sequence: CDR1 SGDLS, CDR2 YYNGEE. The length of the CDR3 is 16 residues.